The rows below give T cell receptor beta chains drawn from one sample of a study of human T cells and chemical hapten exposure. From the RACE reads, TCRdb called clonotypes with MiXCR, one entry per CDR3 protein. The sample has roughly 92,000 distinct CDR3 sequences, more than 9.5% seen once. The sample consisted of whole blood, taken in connection with sensitization to the hapten diphenylcyclopropenone (DPC). The source is a woman aged 35 to 49 with alopecia areata. Some clones in this sample may be carry-over from other donors' samples. Each CDR3 is given with its conserved first and last residue. Each record gives: D gene, J gene, V gene, clone size, CDR3 DNA, CDR3 protein. The D gene is left open where the match is weak. Where a row states a size, it is once, few, many or the class of an expanded clone; other rows omit it.

NA,TRBJ2-3,TRBV19,many,TGTGCCAGTAGGCCAATGGGACCGACCACAGATACGCAGTATTTT,CASRPMGPTTDTQYF
NA,TRBJ2-4,TRBV7-2,many,TGTGCCAGCAGCTTAGATCTAGCCAAAAACATTCAGTACTTC,CASSLDLAKNIQYF
NA,TRBJ1-6,TRBV15,few,TGTGCCACCAGCAGAGTTCAGAAAAATAATTCACCCCTCCACTTT,CATSRVQKNNSPLHF
NA,TRBJ2-2,TRBV12-3/TRBV12-4,NA,TGTGCCACGGGGTCCGCCGGGGAGCTGTTTTTT,CATGSAGELFF
NA,TRBJ2-6,TRBV30,NA,TGTGCCTGGTCCCTGGGTAAGTCCGGGGCCAACGTCCTGACTTTC,CAWSLGKSGANVLTF
NA,TRBJ1-1,TRBV12-3/TRBV12-4,NA,TGTGCCAGCAGTTCCGACAGTGCGCCCACTGAAGCTTTCTTT,CASSSDSAPTEAFF
NA,TRBJ1-1,TRBV10-3,few,TGTGCCATAAGGACCGGCCAGAACACTGAAGCTTTCTTT,CAIRTGQNTEAFF
NA,TRBJ1-1,TRBV20-1,many,TGCAGTGCGACGGCCGGACAGACTGAAGCTTTCTTT,CSATAGQTEAFF
NA,TRBJ1-2,TRBV7-3,NA,TGTGCCAGCAGCTTAACCCGGGACGGCCCCTACACCTTC,CASSLTRDGPYTF
NA,TRBJ1-1,TRBV30,many,TGTGCCTGGAGTGGACGCCAGGACTCGGCTGAAGCTTTCTTT,CAWSGRQDSAEAFF